The source of this T cell receptor (beta chain) is a study of T-cell memory formation after mild COVID-19. Study-level background: The study found TCR clusters largely donor specific. Study-wide results and limits: A second wave expanding day 15 to 37 was CD4+-biased; contracting clones were balanced. Pre-infection memory showed some responding clones, and this suggested that cross-reactive memory joined.

This clonotype appeared a few times. The antigen remains undetermined. V gave up 6 bases and J gave up 9 bases; unmatched junction bases: 16. Germline V gene sequence: CDR1 MGHDK, CDR2 SYGVNS. The length of the CDR3 is 16 residues. TCR alpha and TCR beta cDNA libraries carrying sample barcodes and UMIs came from 5'RACE with constant-segment primers. TCRdb used MiXCR to reprocess the 5' RACE reads, holding one entry per CDR3 protein. The table lists about 400,000 distinct CDR3 sequences, under 25% of them singletons. The sequence came from an adult woman who had mild COVID-19 (a few samples of this study predate the infection). Cell type and time point are not known. Sequencing used PBMCs or a T cell subset sorted from them (not recorded which). The rearrangement links TRBV25-1 to TRBJ2-4; 8 bases agree with TRBD1. CDR3 protein: CASSLGTGAVKGIQYF. In DNA form, the CDR3 reads TGTGCCAGCAGCCTGGGGACAGGCGCGGTTAAGGGCATTCAGTACTTC.